These 11 T cell receptor beta chains came from one sample sequenced in a study of blood T cell repertoires in COVID-19. Sequencing used immunoSEQ multiplex PCR; TCRdb keeps in-frame clones, though not all of them. The top ten clones hold roughly 6% of a sample with more than 200,000 clones, 88% of them seen once. The specimen was peripheral blood. All receptors come from a woman in her 30s with COVID-19, enrolled during active disease.

The J gene is TRBJ2-2, the V gene TRBV19, with TRBD1 identical over 8 bases. Germline trimming cut 3 bases from V and 1 base from J; bases unmatched to any gene: 1. There are 15 residues in the CDR3. Germline V gene data show CDR1 as LNHDA and CDR2 as SQIVND (reference sequence). CDR3 bases: TGTGCCAGTAGTATCGGGACAGGGAACACCGGGGAGCTGTTTTTT. The encoded protein is CASSIGTGNTGELFF.

The gene calls are TRBV10-3 and TRBJ2-1, with 11 nucleotides matching TRBD2. This CDR3 spans 15 amino acids. Trimming removed 7 bases from V and 2 bases from J; junction bases left unmatched: 4. Germline V gene lookup returns CDR1 ENHRY and CDR2 SYGVKD. This CDR3 is CAITPSGGPYNEQFF. The CDR3 region has the DNA TGTGCCATCACCCCTAGCGGGGGGCCCTACAATGAGCAGTTCTTC.

The rearrangement joins TRBV4-3 to TRBJ2-2, with unresolved D. Germline V gives CDR1 LGHNA, CDR2 YSLEER. Trimming left V 1 base short and J 0 bases short, with 9 bases between. This CDR3 is built from 16 residues. The CDR3 DNA follows: TGCGCCAGCAGCCAAGCCGTGGCAGCGAACACCGGGGAGCTGTTTTTT. This translates into CASSQAVAANTGELFF.

The chain recombines TRBV30 with TRBJ1-1; D gene uncertain. With 3 bases removed from V and 3 bases from J, the gap between germline ends came to 11 bases. This CDR3 is built from 13 residues. CDR1 and CDR2 from the germline V gene are GTSNPN and SVGIG (reference sequence). The CDR3 protein is CAWSAGRYTEAFF. CDR3 bases: TGTGCCTGGAGCGCGGGAAGGTACACTGAAGCTTTCTTT.

V and J are TRBV5-5 and TRBJ2-5; a weak D match, TRBD1 (5 bases). This CDR3 is built from 13 residues. The V gene lost 2 bases and the J gene lost 5 bases, with 10 bases spanning the gap. Germline V gene sequence: CDR1 SGHKS, CDR2 YYEKEE (reference sequence). The CDR3 reads CASSFQGGETQYF. DNA of the CDR3: TGTGCCAGCAGCTTTCAGGGCGGCGAGACCCAGTACTTC.

The genes are TRBV27 and TRBJ1-1; D gene unclear. The germline V and J ends were trimmed by 2 bases and 8 bases, with 15 bases remaining between them. Germline values: CDR1 MNHEY, CDR2 SMNVEV (reference sequence). CDR3 size: 14 residues. The CDR3 protein is CASSLGALQSEAFF. The CDR3 region has the DNA TGTGCCAGCAGTTTAGGCGCCCTACAGAGCGAAGCTTTCTTT.

The chain recombines TRBV7-9 with TRBJ2-1; 8 nucleotides agree with TRBD1. CDR3 length: 17 residues. V lost 4 bases and J lost 8; bases outside the gene matches: 16. Looked up from germline, CDR1 is SEHNR and CDR2 is FQNEAQ (reference sequence). The CDR3 region has the DNA TGTGCCAGCAGCTCCCTCGCCTCGCCAGGGGGCTTGGATGAGCAGTTCTTC. This sequence encodes CASSSLASPGGLDEQFF.

This chain connects TRBV6-2 or TRBV6-3 to TRBJ2-5; unclear D gene. Trimming removed 6 bases at V and 7 bases at J, with 9 bases between. CDR3 length: 11 residues. The germline gives CDR1 MNHEY, CDR2 SVGEGT. CDR3 nucleotide sequence: TGTGCCAGCAGCTCCCGTCTGACCCAGTACTTC. This gives the protein CASSSRLTQYF.

The DNA of the CDR3 is TGTGCCAGCAGCTTGGCAGCAGGGGGCAACTATGGCTACACCTTC. Translation: CASSLAAGGNYGYTF. The chain has TRBV7-9 and TRBJ1-2, with TRBD1 matching over 8 bases. Germline lookup yields CDR1 SEHNR and CDR2 FQNEAQ (reference sequence). With V trimmed by 3 bases and J by 2 bases, 5 bases remained unmatched. The CDR3 runs 15 residues.

The chain recombines TRBV18 with TRBJ2-7, with a weak D call TRBD1 (6 bases). The CDR3 has 14 amino acids. CDR1 is KGHSH, CDR2 LQKENI, per germline. V lost 5 bases and J lost 5, with 16 bases in between. The CDR3, as DNA: TGTGCCAGCTCAGGCAGCAGGGGTCGTGACGAGCAGTACGTC. Translation gives CASSGSRGRDEQYV.

The gene calls are TRBV10-3 and TRBJ2-2, with a tentative D call TRBD1 (6 bases). The germline V and J ends were trimmed by 10 bases and 2 bases, with 14 bases remaining between them. CDR1 is ENHRY and CDR2 is SYGVKD in the germline V gene. This CDR3 is 14 amino acids long. The CDR3 DNA sequence: TGTGCCACCGAGACAGGACCTAACACCGGGGAGCTGTTTTTT. This gives the protein CATETGPNTGELFF.